This is a list of T cell receptor beta chains from one sample in a study of T cells in Graves' hyperthyroidism and ophthalmopathy. TCRdb re-called the multiplex PCR reads through MiXCR, storing one row per CDR3 protein. The data hold more than 600,000 distinct CDR3 sequences, with around 17% observed a single time. Sequencing used blood. The receptor set was obtained from a man younger than 35 with Graves' hyperthyroidism. The CDR3 runs from the conserved cysteine through the conserved F or W. A D gene is named only where the DNA matches it firmly. For some rows the clone size is stated as once, few or many, or as a class when expanded; others skip it.

TRBV5-1	.	.	TRBJ1-3	TGCGCCAGCAGCTTGGCCCTCATAGGCTCTGGAAACACCATATATTTT	CASSLALIGSGNTIYF
TRBV25-1	.	TRBD2	TRBJ2-1	TGTGCCAGCAGTCCTCCTCTTGGAGGGGTGACTAGCGGGAGGCAGAATGAGCAGTTCTTC	CASSPPLGGVTSGRQNEQFF
TRBV2	.	TRBD1	TRBJ1-4	TGTGCCAGCAGTGAAGCGCGGGGCAGACAGGGGAGAGGTGAAAAACTGTTTTTT	CASSEARGRQGRGEKLFF
TRBV6-2/TRBV6-3	.	.	TRBJ1-3	TGTGCCACCGAGGGGGGTTCAGGAAGCACCATATATTTT	CATEGGSGSTIYF
TRBV3-1	few	TRBD1	TRBJ1-2	TGTGCCAGCAGCCCTACAGGGGGCGCGCTGGCCGTGTATGGCTACACCTTC	CASSPTGGALAVYGYTF
TRBV14	many	TRBD2	TRBJ2-2	TGTGCCAGCAGCCGTAGGACTAGCGGGTTCGGGGAGCTGTTTTTT	CASSRRTSGFGELFF
TRBV28	many	TRBD1	TRBJ2-1	TGTGCCAGCAGTCCCACTCCGGGACAGCTCTACAATGAGCAGTTCTTC	CASSPTPGQLYNEQFF
TRBV12-3/TRBV12-4	.	.	TRBJ1-3	TGTGCCAGCAGCCCTAGACAGCCAGGAAACACCATATATTTT	CASSPRQPGNTIYF
TRBV25-1	.	.	TRBJ1-2	TGTGCCAGCAGTGAACCTGGTGGCTATGGCTACACCTTC	CASSEPGGYGYTF
TRBV12-3/TRBV12-4	many	TRBD2	TRBJ2-7	TGTGCCAGCAGCCCAATAGCGGGAGCGGGCGAGCAGTACTTC	CASSPIAGAGEQYF
TRBV29-1	.	.	TRBJ2-3	TGCAGCGTTTGGGGGGTGGGGGGAACAGATACGCAGTATTTT	CSVWGVGGTDTQYF
TRBV30	many	.	TRBJ1-1	TGTGCCTGGAGCAGGCAGTACAACACTGAAGCTTTCTTT	CAWSRQYNTEAFF
TRBV20-1	few	.	TRBJ2-3	TGCAGTGCTAGAGATCAACGGGCGGATACGCAGTATTTT	CSARDQRADTQYF
TRBV29-1	few	.	TRBJ2-1	TGCAGCGCAGCCAACGGGAATGAGCAGTTCTTC	CSAANGNEQFF
TRBV6-2/TRBV6-3	many	TRBD1	TRBJ1-1	TGTGCCAGCAGTTACACGGGGACAGTGAACACTGAAGCTTTCTTT	CASSYTGTVNTEAFF
TRBV19	.	.	TRBJ1-1	TGTGCCAGTAGTATAGAAGGGAACACTGAAGCTTTCTTT	CASSIEGNTEAFF
TRBV10-2	once	TRBD1	TRBJ2-1	TGCGCCAGCAGTGGAGACAGGGTATACAATGAGCAGTTCTTC	CASSGDRVYNEQFF
TRBV28	few	.	TRBJ2-7	TGTGCCAGCAGTTTTGGCGGTGAGGGGTCCTACGAGCAGTACTTC	CASSFGGEGSYEQYF
TRBV20-1	few	TRBD2	TRBJ2-1	TGCAGTGCTAGAATGGCGGGAGGAGGTGATGAGCAGTTCTTC	CSARMAGGGDEQFF
TRBV18	many	TRBD2	TRBJ2-1	TGTGCCAGCTTACTTAGCGGGAGCAACAATGAGCAGTTCTTC	CASLLSGSNNEQFF
TRBV20-1	.	.	TRBJ1-5	TGCAGTGCTCCTGACAGGCGCAGCAATCAGCCCCAGCATTTT	CSAPDRRSNQPQHF
TRBV28	many	TRBD1	TRBJ2-7	TGTGCCAGCAGTTCCTCCCGGGACAGGGGGCGAGCCGAGCAGTACTTC	CASSSSRDRGRAEQYF
TRBV28	many	.	TRBJ1-5	TGTGCCAGCAGTTTATTGACCAGGGGCACGAATCAGCCCCAGCATTTT	CASSLLTRGTNQPQHF
TRBV19	few	.	TRBJ2-7	TGTGCCAGTAGTATCGCGGGGCCCTACGAGCAGTACTTC	CASSIAGPYEQYF
TRBV2	many	TRBD2	TRBJ2-1	TGTGCCAGCAGTACCGGGACTAGCGGGTACAATGAGCAGTTCTTC	CASSTGTSGYNEQFF
TRBV19	few	.	TRBJ1-1	TGTGCCAGTAGTATACGCCCTTTGAGCACTGAAGCTTTCTTT	CASSIRPLSTEAFF